The next 5 T cell receptor beta chains were all read from a single sample in a study of early T cells in non-severe SARS-CoV-2 infection. Each CDR3 protein gets one entry after TCRdb re-called the 5' RACE reads with MiXCR. The data contain under 30,000 distinct CDR3 sequences, 4.5% to 5% of them singletons. The sequencing input was whole blood. The source of these receptors is an adult who was a healthcare worker with PCR-confirmed SARS-CoV-2 infection or an uninfected control (not recorded which).

This clonotype was observed a few times. The chain recombines TRBV14 with TRBJ2-1; D is perhaps TRBD1 (6 bases). The CDR3 is made up of 16 amino acids. CDR1 and CDR2 from the germline V gene are SGHDN and FVKESK. V was clipped by 4 bases and J by 1 base, with 14 bases between them. The CDR3, as DNA: TGTGCCAGCAGCCGAACAGGGTTGAAATCCTACAATGAGCAGTTCTTC. This sequence encodes CASSRTGLKSYNEQFF.

This clonotype was recorded many times. The V call is TRBV6-6, the J call TRBJ1-6, with D possibly TRBD1 on 5 matching bases. The CDR3 covers 15 residues. Germline-derived CDR1 and CDR2 are MNHNY and SVGAGI (reference sequence). The ends were cut back, 6 bases at V and 8 bases at J, with 17 bases in the middle. CDR3 residues: CASSHLPGRDSPLHF. The DNA for the CDR3 is TGTGCCAGCAGCCACTTACCAGGGAGGGATTCACCCCTCCACTTT.

This clonotype occurred many times. The chain recombines TRBV7-9 with TRBJ2-7; 9 bases map to TRBD2. The CDR3 contains 15 residues. Trimming cost V 1 base and J 2 bases; bases outside gene matches: 3. From germline, CDR1 is SEHNR and CDR2 FQNEAQ (reference sequence). The CDR3 DNA follows: TGTGCCAGCAGCTTAGTGGCGGGAGGGGCCTACGAGCAGTACTTC. The encoded protein is CASSLVAGGAYEQYF.

This clonotype was found many times. The chain combines TRBV20-1 with TRBJ1-2; maybe TRBD1 (6 bases). This CDR3 spans 13 amino acids. The germline V gene has CDR1 DFQATT and CDR2 SNEGSKA (reference sequence). With 0 bases removed from V and 5 bases from J, the gap between germline ends came to 10 bases. The CDR3 is CSAREVGQYGYTF. As DNA, the CDR3 is TGCAGTGCTAGAGAAGTAGGACAGTATGGCTACACCTTC.

Concerning this clonotype: This may be a read error: a much more frequent sequence differs by one nucleotide. This sequence joins TRBV5-8 and TRBJ2-7; D might be TRBD2 (6 bases). Germline CDR1 is SGHTS and CDR2 is YDEGEE. This CDR3 is 15 amino acids long. Here the CDR3 reads CTSSLEFASAYEQYF. The CDR3, as DNA: TGTACCAGCAGCTTGGAGTTTGCTAGCGCCTACGAGCAGTACTTC.